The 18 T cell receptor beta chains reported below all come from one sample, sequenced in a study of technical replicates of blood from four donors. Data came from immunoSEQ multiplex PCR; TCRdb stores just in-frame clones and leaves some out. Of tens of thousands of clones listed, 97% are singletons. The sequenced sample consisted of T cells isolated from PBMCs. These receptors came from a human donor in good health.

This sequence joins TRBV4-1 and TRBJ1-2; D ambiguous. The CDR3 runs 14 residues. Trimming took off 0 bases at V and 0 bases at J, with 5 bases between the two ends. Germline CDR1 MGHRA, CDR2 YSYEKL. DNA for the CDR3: TGCGCCAGCAGCCAAGAAGAGTCTAACTATGGCTACACCTTC. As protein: CASSQEESNYGYTF.

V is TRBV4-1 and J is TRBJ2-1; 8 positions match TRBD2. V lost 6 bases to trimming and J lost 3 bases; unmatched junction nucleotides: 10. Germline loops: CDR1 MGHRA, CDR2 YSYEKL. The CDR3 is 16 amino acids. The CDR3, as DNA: TGCGCCAGCAGACCGGGACTAGGGTTTGGCTACAATGAGCAGTTCTTC. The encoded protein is CASRPGLGFGYNEQFF.

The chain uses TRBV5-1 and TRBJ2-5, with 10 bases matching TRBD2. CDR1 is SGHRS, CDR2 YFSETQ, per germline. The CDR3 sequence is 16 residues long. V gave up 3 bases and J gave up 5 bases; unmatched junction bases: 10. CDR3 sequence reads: CASSWGPKTSGETQYF. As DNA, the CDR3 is TGCGCCAGCAGCTGGGGCCCCAAGACTAGCGGGGAGACCCAGTACTTC.

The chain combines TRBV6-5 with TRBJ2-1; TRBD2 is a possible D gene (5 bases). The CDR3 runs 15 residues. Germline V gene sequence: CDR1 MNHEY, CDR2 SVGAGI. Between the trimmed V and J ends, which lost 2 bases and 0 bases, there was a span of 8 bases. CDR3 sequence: CASSYVSGSYNEQFF. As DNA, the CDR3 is TGTGCCAGCAGTTACGTCAGCGGCTCCTACAATGAGCAGTTCTTC.

Here the CDR3 DNA reads TGTGCCAGCAGTGAACGCCGGCGGACTGAAGCTTTCTTT. Translated: CASSERRRTEAFF. The rearrangement links TRBV6-1 to TRBJ1-1; D is ambiguous. CDR1 is MNHNS and CDR2 is SASEGT in the germline V gene. The ends were cut back, 2 bases at V and 5 bases at J, with 9 bases in the middle. CDR3 length: 13 amino acids.

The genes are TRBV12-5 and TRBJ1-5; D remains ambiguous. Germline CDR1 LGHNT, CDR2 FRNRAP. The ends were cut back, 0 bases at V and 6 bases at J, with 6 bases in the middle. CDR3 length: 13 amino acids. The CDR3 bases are TGTGCTAGTGGTTTGGTACTCGGTCAGCCCCAGCATTTT. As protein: CASGLVLGQPQHF.

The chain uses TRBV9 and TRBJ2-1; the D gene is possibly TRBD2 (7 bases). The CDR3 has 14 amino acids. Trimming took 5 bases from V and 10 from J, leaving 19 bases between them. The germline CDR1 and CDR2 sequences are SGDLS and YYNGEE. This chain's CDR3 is CASSLSGGFREQFF. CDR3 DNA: TGTGCCAGCAGTTTATCGGGGGGCTTCAGAGAGCAGTTCTTC.

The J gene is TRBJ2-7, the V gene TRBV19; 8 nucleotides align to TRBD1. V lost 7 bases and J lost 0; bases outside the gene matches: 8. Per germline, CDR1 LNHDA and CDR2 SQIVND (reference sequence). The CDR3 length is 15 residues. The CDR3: CASTLGQGHSYEQYF. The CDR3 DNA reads TGTGCCAGTACCCTAGGACAGGGCCACTCCTACGAGCAGTACTTC. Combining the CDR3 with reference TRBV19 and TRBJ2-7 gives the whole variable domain DGGITQSPKYLFRKEGQNVTLSCEQNLNHDAMYWYRQDPGQGLRLIYYSQIVNDFQKGDIAEGYSVSREKKESFPLTVTSAQKNPTAFYLCASTLGQGHSYEQYFGPGTRLTVT.

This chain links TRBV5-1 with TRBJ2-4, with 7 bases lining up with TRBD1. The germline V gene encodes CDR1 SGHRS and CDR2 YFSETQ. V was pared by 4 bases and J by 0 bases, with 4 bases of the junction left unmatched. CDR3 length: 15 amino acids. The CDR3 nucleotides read TGCGCCAGCAGCCCGGGACAGCCAGCCAAAAACATTCAGTACTTC. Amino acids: CASSPGQPAKNIQYF. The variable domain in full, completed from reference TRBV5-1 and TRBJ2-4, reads KAGVTQTPRYLIKTRGQQVTLSCSPISGHRSVSWYQQTPGQGLQFLFEYFSETQRNKGNFPGRFSGRQFSNSRSEMNVSTLELGDSALYLCASSPGQPAKNIQYFGAGTRLSVL.

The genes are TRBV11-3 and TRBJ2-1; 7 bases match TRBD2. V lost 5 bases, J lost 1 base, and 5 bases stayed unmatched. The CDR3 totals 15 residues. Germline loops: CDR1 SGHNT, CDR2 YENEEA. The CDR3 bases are TGTGCCAGCAGCCTACCGGGACTATCCTACAATGAGCAGTTCTTC. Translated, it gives CASSLPGLSYNEQFF.

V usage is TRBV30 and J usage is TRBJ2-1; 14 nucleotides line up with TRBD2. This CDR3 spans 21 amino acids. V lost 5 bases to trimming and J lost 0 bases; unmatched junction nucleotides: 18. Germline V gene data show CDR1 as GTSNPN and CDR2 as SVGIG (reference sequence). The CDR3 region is CAWEGTSGGQRMASSYNEQFF. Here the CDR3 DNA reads TGTGCCTGGGAAGGGACTAGCGGGGGCCAGAGGATGGCTAGCTCCTACAATGAGCAGTTCTTC.

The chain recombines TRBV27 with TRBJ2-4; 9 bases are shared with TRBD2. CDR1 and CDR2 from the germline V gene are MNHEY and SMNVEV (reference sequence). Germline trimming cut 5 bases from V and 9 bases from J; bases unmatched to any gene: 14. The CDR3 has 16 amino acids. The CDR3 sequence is CASSDPLAGGISIQYF. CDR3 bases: TGTGCCAGCAGTGACCCCCTCGCGGGAGGGATTAGCATTCAGTACTTC.

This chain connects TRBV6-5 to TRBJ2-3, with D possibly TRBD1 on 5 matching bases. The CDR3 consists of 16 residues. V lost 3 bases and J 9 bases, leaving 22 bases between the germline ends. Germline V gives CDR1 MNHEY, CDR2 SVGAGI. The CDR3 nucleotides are TGTGCCAGCAGTTATAACGTCGACAGTTGGGGAAACACGCAGTATTTT. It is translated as CASSYNVDSWGNTQYF.

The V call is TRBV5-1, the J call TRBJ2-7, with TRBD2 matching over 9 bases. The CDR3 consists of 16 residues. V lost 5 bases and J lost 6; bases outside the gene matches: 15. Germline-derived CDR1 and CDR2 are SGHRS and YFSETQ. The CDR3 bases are TGCGCCAGCAGTTCCCCTAGCGGGGCGGGCTCAGGCGAGCAGTACTTC. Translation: CASSSPSGAGSGEQYF.

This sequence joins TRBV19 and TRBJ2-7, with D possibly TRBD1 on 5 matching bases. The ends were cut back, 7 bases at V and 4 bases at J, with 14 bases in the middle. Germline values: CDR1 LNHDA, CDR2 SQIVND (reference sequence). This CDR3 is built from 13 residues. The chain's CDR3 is CASTLQAGYEQYF. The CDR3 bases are TGTGCCAGTACCTTACAGGCTGGGTACGAGCAGTACTTC.

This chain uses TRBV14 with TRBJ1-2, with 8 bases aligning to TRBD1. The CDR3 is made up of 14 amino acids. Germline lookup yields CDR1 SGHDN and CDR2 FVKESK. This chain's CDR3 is CAMDRALLNYGYTF. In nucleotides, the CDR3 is TGTGCTATGGACAGGGCCCTTCTGAACTATGGCTACACCTTC.

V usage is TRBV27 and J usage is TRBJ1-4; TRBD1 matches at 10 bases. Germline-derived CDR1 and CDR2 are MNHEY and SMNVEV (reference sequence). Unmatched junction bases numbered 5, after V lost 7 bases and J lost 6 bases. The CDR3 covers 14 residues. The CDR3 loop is CASTTGTGDEKLFF. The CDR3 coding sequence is TGTGCCAGCACCACCGGGACAGGGGATGAAAAACTGTTTTTT.

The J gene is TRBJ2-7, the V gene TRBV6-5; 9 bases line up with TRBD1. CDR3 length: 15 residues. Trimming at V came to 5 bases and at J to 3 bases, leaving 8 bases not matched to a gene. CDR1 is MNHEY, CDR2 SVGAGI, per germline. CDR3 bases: TGTGCCAGCAGTCAACCGGGACAGGGTTTCTACGAGCAGTACTTC. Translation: CASSQPGQGFYEQYF.